Presented here are 29 T cell receptor beta chains from one specimen sequenced in a study of CD8 T cells in ankylosing spondylitis. Study results and caveats: A motif of 8 or 9 highly homologous TCR beta variants was seen as apparently characteristic of ankylosing spondylitis blood.

Each CDR3 protein is one row after TCRdb ran MiXCR on the 5' RACE reads. The sample lists 200,000 to 250,000 distinct CDR3 sequences, more than 5.5% occurring once. Their cognate antigens are unknown. The sample was blood, either unsorted or a sorted T cell fraction (not recorded which). The receptors were gathered from a male donor with ankylosing spondylitis.

This clonotype was seen only a few times. The V and J genes are TRBV5-4 and TRBJ2-7, with 7 bases fitting TRBD1. V gave up 5 bases and J gave up 7 bases; unmatched junction bases: 3. From germline, CDR1 is SGHNT and CDR2 YYREEE (reference sequence). The length of the CDR3 is 11 residues. CDR3 amino acids: CASSNRGEQYF. Written as DNA, the CDR3 is TGTGCCAGCAGTAACAGGGGAGAGCAGTACTTC. Supplemented by reference TRBV5-4 and TRBJ2-7, the full variable domain reads ETGVTQSPTHLIKTRGQQVTLRCSSQSGHNTVSWYQQALGQGPQFIFQYYREEENGRGNFPPRFSGLQFPNYSSELNVNALELDDSALYLCASSNRGEQYFGPGTRLTVT.

In this sample, this clonotype turned up many times. Sequence at one end of the junction differs from germline and may be a read error. The chain uses TRBV6-1 and TRBJ1-2; 9 nucleotides agree with TRBD1. There are 14 residues in the CDR3. CDR1 and CDR2 (germline): MNHNS, SASEGT. CDR3 DNA: TGTGCCAGCAGGGAAGGGACAGGGACCTATGGCTACACCTTC. Its protein is CASREGTGTYGYTF.

The chain employs TRBV4-1 and TRBJ1-5; D uncertain. The CDR3 spans 15 residues. Germline V gene data show CDR1 as MGHRA and CDR2 as YSYEKL. V shed 4 bases and J shed 0 bases, with 10 bases lying between them. The CDR3 loop reads CASSLGRYSNQPQHF. The CDR3 nucleotides are TGCGCCAGCAGCCTTGGACGTTATAGCAATCAGCCCCAGCATTTT.

This clonotype was recorded at least ten times. The chain employs TRBV16 and TRBJ1-1; unclear D gene. V lost 5 bases and J 10 bases, leaving 14 bases between the germline ends. The germline V gene encodes CDR1 KGHSY and CDR2 FQNENV. The CDR3 runs to 12 residues. CDR3 sequence (DNA): TGTGCCAGCAGCAAAACTAGGACTAGAGCTTTCTTT. Encoded protein: CASSKTRTRAFF.

In this sample, this clonotype turned up many times. V usage is TRBV6-5 and J usage is TRBJ1-2; 9 bases agree with TRBD1. Germline V lookup: CDR1 MNHEY, CDR2 SVGAGI. V lost 4 bases to trimming and J lost 0 bases; unmatched junction nucleotides: 9. The length of the CDR3 is 17 residues. As DNA, the CDR3 is TGTGCCAGCAGTTCGTCGGGACAGGGAAGAACTAACTATGGCTACACCTTC. It yields the protein CASSSSGQGRTNYGYTF.

This chain links TRBV6-5 with TRBJ2-2, with D unresolved. The CDR3 sequence is 14 residues long. V lost 4 bases and J 1 base, leaving 7 bases between the germline ends. CDR1 MNHEY and CDR2 SVGAGI come from the germline V gene. CDR3 DNA sequence: TGTGCCAGCAGTTGGGTGGGGAACACCGGGGAGCTGTTTTTT. Translated: CASSWVGNTGELFF.

Concerning this clonotype: At one of its ends the junction is not consistent with the germline gene, which may arise from a read error. V and J are TRBV30 and TRBJ1-1; D is uncertain. Per the germline V gene, CDR1 is GTSNPN and CDR2 is SVGIG (reference sequence). The CDR3 covers 17 residues. This CDR3 reads CAWGVRFGGPLNTEAFF. CDR3 DNA: TGTGCCTGGGGTGTCCGTTTCGGAGGACCCCTTAACACTGAAGCTTTCTTT. The full variable domain, rest sourced from reference TRBV30 and TRBJ1-1, is SQTIHQWPATLVQPVGSPLSLECTVEGTSNPNLYWYRQAAGRGLQLLFYSVGIGQISSEVPQNLSASRPQDRQFILSSKKLLLSDSGFYLCAWGVRFGGPLNTEAFFGQGTRLTVV.

This clonotype was observed at least ten times. The chain employs TRBV7-2 and TRBJ2-3; weak D call: TRBD1 (5 bases). Germline V gene data show CDR1 as SGHTA and CDR2 as FQGNSA. V gave up 0 bases and J gave up 0 bases, with 16 bases separating them. The CDR3 sequence is 18 residues long. Here the CDR3 DNA reads TGTGCCAGCAGCTTAGCTTTCGGCAGGGTCGTGAGCACAGATACGCAGTATTTT. This codes for CASSLAFGRVVSTDTQYF.

In its sample, this clonotype was seen a few times. The chain is built from TRBV5-1 and TRBJ1-1; TRBD1 agrees at 11 bases. The CDR3 length is 15 residues. CDR1 and CDR2 (germline): SGHRS, YFSETQ. With 4 bases clipped from V and 2 bases from J, the junction kept 4 bases outside the gene matches. The CDR3 sequence is CASSDGQGANTEAFF. CDR3 coding DNA: TGCGCCAGCAGCGACGGACAGGGGGCAAACACTGAAGCTTTCTTT.

At least ten counts were recorded for this clonotype. The chain recombines TRBV7-2 with TRBJ2-7, with TRBD1 identical over 7 bases. The CDR3 sequence is 15 residues long. From germline, CDR1 is SGHTA and CDR2 FQGNSA. The junction had 10 bases not matched to a gene; V was cut back by 5 bases and J by 3 bases. The CDR3 is CASSVIGQENYEQYF. As DNA, the CDR3 is TGTGCCAGCAGCGTAATAGGACAGGAAAACTACGAGCAGTACTTC.

This clonotype was detected ten times or more. The rearrangement links TRBV20-1 to TRBJ2-3, with TRBD2 matching 8 bases. The J segment lost 3 bases and the V segment lost 3 bases, leaving 8 bases of the junction unmatched. CDR1 is DFQATT, CDR2 SNEGSKA, per germline (reference sequence). The CDR3 covers 15 residues. CDR3 sequence: CSASRAGDGTDTQYF. The CDR3, as DNA: TGCAGTGCTAGTCGAGCGGGAGACGGGACAGATACGCAGTATTTT.

This clonotype was seen ten or more times. This chain connects TRBV7-2 to TRBJ1-5; D is uncertain. CDR1 is SGHTA and CDR2 is FQGNSA in the germline V gene. The length of the CDR3 is 12 residues. V was clipped by 3 bases and J by 6 bases, with 6 bases between them. The CDR3 nucleotides are TGTGCCAGCAGCTTTTGGGCTCAGCCCCAGCATTTT. Translated, it gives CASSFWAQPQHF.

A few counts support this clonotype. The V and J genes are TRBV3-1 and TRBJ2-6; D is perhaps TRBD1 (6 bases). Germline lookup yields CDR1 LGHDT and CDR2 YNNKEL (reference sequence). The CDR3 is 16 amino acids. Trimming stripped 3 bases from V and 0 bases from J, with 9 bases between. In nucleotides, the CDR3 is TGTGCCAGCAGCCAGCAGGGGCTCTCTGGGGCCAACGTCCTGACTTTC. Translation: CASSQQGLSGANVLTF. The full variable domain, in which reference TRBV3-1 and TRBJ2-6 provide the parts outside the CDR3, is DTAVSQTPKYLVTQMGNDKSIKCEQNLGHDTMYWYKQDSKKFLKIMFSYNNKELIINETVPNRFSPKSPDKAHLNLHINSLELGDSAVYFCASSQQGLSGANVLTFGAGSRLTVL.

The chain uses TRBV24-1 and TRBJ2-1, with TRBD1 as a possible D gene (5 bases). V was shortened by 5 bases and J by 10 bases, with 17 bases between the two germline ends. Per germline, CDR1 KGHDR and CDR2 SFDVKD. The CDR3 is 14 amino acids. CDR3 loop: CATSAQGRSREQFF. As DNA, the CDR3 is TGTGCCACCAGTGCCCAGGGCAGGAGCCGAGAGCAGTTCTTC.

There are many counts of this clonotype. The chain joins TRBV27 to TRBJ1-6; D uncertain. The CDR3 sequence is 14 residues long. Trimming cost V 7 bases and J 4 bases, with 11 bases left between them. Germline V CDR1 and CDR2: MNHEY, SMNVEV (reference sequence). CDR3 sequence reads: CASTPTPYNSPLHF. The DNA of the CDR3 is TGTGCCAGCACCCCGACGCCGTATAATTCACCCCTCCACTTT.

This clonotype was detected ten times or more. The chain links TRBV5-1 to TRBJ1-1; no definite D call. This CDR3 region has 13 residues. Trimming removed 3 bases from V and 0 bases from J, with 6 bases in between. Germline V gene sequence: CDR1 SGHRS, CDR2 YFSETQ. The CDR3 DNA reads as TGCGCCAGCAGCTGGAACATGAACACTGAAGCTTTCTTT. This encodes CASSWNMNTEAFF.

The sample holds many counts of this clonotype. This chain links TRBV20-1 with TRBJ1-1; D may be TRBD1 (5 bases). Trimming pared 7 bases from V and 5 bases from J, leaving 17 bases between. This CDR3 is built from 13 residues. CDR1 and CDR2 (germline): DFQATT, SNEGSKA (reference sequence). CDR3 amino acids: CSGAGLWGTEAFF. Here the CDR3 DNA reads TGCAGTGGAGCGGGCCTCTGGGGGACTGAAGCTTTCTTT.

This clonotype was counted at least ten times. A read error may account for a junction end that differs from germline. The chain combines TRBV7-7 with TRBJ2-2; D remains ambiguous. The CDR3 consists of 14 residues. The germline V gene encodes CDR1 SSHAT and CDR2 FNYEAQ (reference sequence). CDR3 in amino acids: CASSLSPYAGELFF. In DNA form, the CDR3 reads TGTGCTAGCAGCTTATCCCCCTATGCCGGGGAGCTGTTTTTT. Combining the CDR3 with reference TRBV7-7 and TRBJ2-2 gives the whole variable domain GAGVSQSPRYKVTKRGQDVTLRCDPISSHATLYWYQQALGQGPEFLTYFNYEAQPDKSGLPSDRFSAERPEGSISTLTIQRTEQRDSAMYRCASSLSPYAGELFFGEGSRLTVL.

CDR3 sequence: CASSQDWADSTDTQYF. DNA for the CDR3: TGCGCCAGCAGCCAAGATTGGGCGGACAGCACAGATACGCAGTATTTT. This chain links TRBV4-3 with TRBJ2-3; unclear D gene. This CDR3 has 16 residues. CDR1 and CDR2 from the germline V gene are LGHNA and YSLEER. The ends were cut back, 0 bases at V and 0 bases at J, with 10 bases in the middle.

In its sample, this clonotype was seen many times. The rearrangement links TRBV29-1 to TRBJ2-1, with 13 positions matching TRBD2. V lost 7 bases and J lost 4; bases outside the gene matches: 10. The germline gives CDR1 SQVTM, CDR2 ANQGSEA. The CDR3 is made up of 16 amino acids. The CDR3 nucleotides are TGCAGCGCCGGGGGACTAGCGGGGACCTTGTACAATGAGCAGTTCTTC. Its translation is CSAGGLAGTLYNEQFF.

The genes are TRBV14 and TRBJ1-1; 8 nucleotides match TRBD1. The germline CDR1 and CDR2 sequences are SGHDN and FVKESK. J lost 0 bases, V lost 4 bases, and 4 bases had no gene match. The CDR3 extends over 15 amino acids. Here the CDR3 DNA reads TGTGCCAGCAGCCTGACAGGGGCCCTGAACACTGAAGCTTTCTTT. It is translated as CASSLTGALNTEAFF.

This clonotype was seen ten or more times. The chain joins TRBV7-6 to TRBJ1-3; no reliable D call. The CDR3 extends over 13 amino acids. V shed 5 bases and J shed 4 bases, with 9 bases lying between them. CDR1 is SGHVS and CDR2 is FNYEAQ in the germline V gene. The CDR3 DNA reads TGTGCCAGCAGCCCCCGTTCCGGAAACACCATATATTTT. It translates to CASSPRSGNTIYF.

This clonotype has at least ten counts. The V and J genes are TRBV5-4 and TRBJ1-6, with D possibly being TRBD1 (5 bases). The ends were cut back, 3 bases at V and 3 bases at J, with 13 bases in the middle. CDR1 and CDR2 from the germline V gene are SGHNT and YYREEE (reference sequence). The CDR3 runs 16 residues. The CDR3 DNA reads TGTGCCAGCAGCTCCTTTGACAGCAACTATAATTCACCCCTCCACTTT. Translating gives CASSSFDSNYNSPLHF.

This clonotype was seen at least ten times. The genes are TRBV4-3 and TRBJ2-1; D is uncertain. CDR1 and CDR2 from the germline V gene are LGHNA and YSLEER. V lost 4 bases and J 3 bases, leaving 16 bases between the germline ends. The CDR3 is made up of 16 amino acids. The CDR3 DNA follows: TGCGCCAGCAGCCTCTCACGGATTTCTAACTACAATGAGCAGTTCTTC. Its translation: CASSLSRISNYNEQFF.

This clonotype came up a few times. The chain uses TRBV6-1 and TRBJ2-6; D uncertain. The CDR3 runs to 15 residues. V was clipped by 6 bases and J by 0 bases, with 9 bases between them. Germline V gene lookup returns CDR1 MNHNS and CDR2 SASEGT. For the CDR3, the DNA is TGTGCCAGCAGCGAAACAGACTCTGGGGCCAACGTCCTGACTTTC. Amino acid sequence: CASSETDSGANVLTF.

This clonotype was seen a handful of times. The chain couples TRBV7-9 to TRBJ2-3; D is perhaps TRBD1 or TRBD2 (6 bases each). V shed 1 base and J shed 5 bases, with 13 bases lying between them. In germline, CDR1 is SEHNR, CDR2 FQNEAQ (reference sequence). CDR3 length: 15 amino acids. CDR3 DNA: TGTGCCAGCAGCTTAGTTGGAGGGGGTATAGATACGCAGTATTTT. Its protein product is CASSLVGGGIDTQYF.

At least ten counts were recorded for this clonotype. The chain couples TRBV30 to TRBJ2-7; 7 bases map to TRBD1. This CDR3 spans 13 amino acids. With V trimmed by 0 bases and J by 4 bases, 3 bases remained unmatched. The germline gives CDR1 GTSNPN, CDR2 SVGIG (reference sequence). The DNA for the CDR3 is TGTGCCTGGAGTGTAGGGGGCTTTTACGAGCAGTACTTC. Its protein product is CAWSVGGFYEQYF.

This clonotype was seen many times. V and J are TRBV6-5 and TRBJ2-7; D remains ambiguous. CDR3 length: 15 amino acids. Trimming stripped 8 bases from V and 2 bases from J, with 19 bases between. Germline lookup yields CDR1 MNHEY and CDR2 SVGAGI. In DNA form, the CDR3 reads TGTGCCAGCGTACTTAAGGGCAGCCCGACCTACGAGCAGTACTTC. Translated: CASVLKGSPTYEQYF.

The chain links TRBV30 to TRBJ1-1; 8 bases match TRBD1. This CDR3 has 13 amino acids. The V gene's germline CDR1 is GTSNPN and CDR2 SVGIG (reference sequence). Unmatched junction bases numbered 7, after V lost 5 bases and J lost 5 bases. The CDR3 DNA reads as TGTGCCTGGGAAGCAGGGGGCTATACTGAAGCTTTCTTT. Amino acids: CAWEAGGYTEAFF.